This entry lists 25 T cell receptor beta chains sequenced from one sample in a study of CD8+CD57+ T cells in acquired aplastic anemia. Using genomic DNA as the template, TCR beta VDJ and CDR3 profiling was carried out. TCRdb processed the reads anew with MiXCR; each CDR3 protein has one entry. The sample yields about 170,000 distinct CDR3 sequences, roughly 45% seen once. Sequenced: sorted CD4+, CD8+, or CD8+CD57+ T cells (not recorded which) from PBMCs. These receptors came from a human donor in good health.

In this sample, this clonotype turned up a few times. The chain carries TRBV2 and TRBJ2-5; TRBD1 might be the D (6 bases). In germline, CDR1 is SNHLY, CDR2 FYNNEI. V shed 4 bases and J shed 6 bases, with 15 bases lying between them. This CDR3 region has 14 residues. CDR3 nucleotides: TGTGCCAGCAGTGGCCAGGGGACCTTGAAGACCCAGTACTTC. Translation: CASSGQGTLKTQYF.

With regard to this clonotype: Since a much larger clone is just one base distant, this may be a read error. CDR3 DNA sequence: TGCGCCAGCACAGACAGAGCCCAAGAGACCCGGTACTTC. It encodes CASTDRAQETRYF. The gene calls are TRBV5-1 and TRBJ2-5, with a tentative D call TRBD1 (5 bases). From germline, CDR1 is SGHRS and CDR2 YFSETQ. The CDR3 loop spans 13 amino acids.

This clonotype was counted at least ten times. The genes are TRBV4-1 and TRBJ2-7; 7 nucleotides match TRBD1. This CDR3 region has 16 residues. The germline V gene has CDR1 MGHRA and CDR2 YSYEKL. V shed 0 bases and J 0 bases; nucleotides not matched to a gene: 5. This chain's CDR3 is CASSQEKGGGSYEQYF. The CDR3, as DNA: TGCGCCAGCAGCCAAGAGAAAGGGGGCGGCTCCTACGAGCAGTACTTC.

This clonotype was detected ten times or more. V usage is TRBV24-1 and J usage is TRBJ2-3; D unclear. CDR3 length: 13 residues. The germline V gene has CDR1 KGHDR and CDR2 SFDVKD. Trimming stripped 4 bases from V and 2 bases from J, with 6 bases between. Written as DNA, the CDR3 is TGTGCCACCAGTGACTTATTCACAGATACGCAGTATTTT. It yields the protein CATSDLFTDTQYF.

This sequence joins TRBV15 and TRBJ1-2; no clear D gene. The V end lost 6 bases, the J end lost 0 bases, and 20 bases lay between the germline ends. CDR1 LNHNV and CDR2 YYDKDF come from the germline V gene (reference sequence). The CDR3 covers 17 residues. The chain's CDR3 is CATSKWTTDHSNYGYTF. Written as DNA, the CDR3 is TGTGCCACCAGTAAGTGGACGACGGACCATTCTAACTATGGCTACACCTTC.

Ten or more counts support this clonotype. The J gene is TRBJ1-3, the V gene TRBV7-3; TRBD1 agrees at 7 bases. With 3 bases clipped from V and 1 base from J, the junction kept 0 bases outside the gene matches. This CDR3 comprises 14 residues. From germline, CDR1 is SGHTA and CDR2 FQGTGA. The CDR3 sequence is CASSLGQSGNTIYF. The DNA of the CDR3 is TGTGCCAGCAGCTTGGGACAGTCTGGAAACACCATATATTTT.

The J gene is TRBJ1-2, the V gene TRBV6-1; TRBD1 aligns across 10 bases. Losses at the gene ends were 3 bases for V and 4 bases for J; bases not matched to a gene: 2. The CDR3 runs 14 residues. Germline V gene data show CDR1 as MNHNS and CDR2 as SASEGT. CDR3 amino acids: CASSETGGGYGYTF. The CDR3 DNA follows: TGTGCCAGCAGTGAGACAGGGGGCGGCTATGGCTACACCTTC.

This clonotype was found many times. This CDR3 reads CASSQGPGPNEQFF. As DNA, the CDR3 is TGCGCCAGCAGCCAAGGACCAGGGCCTAATGAGCAGTTCTTC. The rearrangement links TRBV4-3 to TRBJ2-1, with a possible D match to TRBD1 (5 bases). CDR1 is LGHNA and CDR2 is YSLEER in the germline V gene. The CDR3 is 14 amino acids. V shed 1 base and J shed 7 bases, with 11 bases lying between them.

This clonotype was picked up one time. The V gene is TRBV2, the J gene TRBJ2-7; TRBD1 matches at 8 bases. CDR3 size: 14 residues. CDR1 and CDR2 from the germline V gene are SNHLY and FYNNEI. V lost 8 bases and J lost 4; bases outside the gene matches: 10. CDR3 bases: TGTGCCAGCCTGATCGGACAGGGTAATTACGAGCAGTACTTC. Amino acid sequence: CASLIGQGNYEQYF.

V gene TRBV24-1 combines with J gene TRBJ2-6; D is unresolved. The length of the CDR3 is 13 residues. Germline values: CDR1 KGHDR, CDR2 SFDVKD. Trimming took 9 bases from V and 4 from J, leaving 9 bases between them. The CDR3 loop reads CATSPSGANVLTF. CDR3 nucleotide sequence: TGTGCCACCTCTCCATCGGGGGCCAACGTCCTGACTTTC.

As concerns this clonotype: At one end the junction does not follow the germline gene, possibly because of a read error. This chain links TRBV7-3 with TRBJ1-1, with D possibly TRBD1 on 5 matching bases. Germline lookup yields CDR1 SGHTA and CDR2 FQGTGA. The CDR3 runs 13 residues. DNA of the CDR3: TGTACCAGCAGCTTGACAGAGAACACTGAAGCTTTCTTT. It is translated as CTSSLTENTEAFF.

Regarding this clonotype: This could be a read error, since a much larger clone is one nucleotide away. The rearrangement joins TRBV11-1 to TRBJ1-5; perhaps TRBD1 as D (5 bases). The V and J ends lost 2 bases and 6 bases respectively, with 20 bases between them. This CDR3 is 17 amino acids long. Germline assignment: CDR1 SGHAT and CDR2 FQDESV (reference sequence). CDR3 bases: TGTGCCAGCAGCTTAAGCCCGGGACTCGAGAGGGGTCAGCCCCAGCATTTT. Its translation: CASSLSPGLERGQPQHF. Full variable domain (outside the CDR3, taken from reference TRBV11-1 and TRBJ1-5): EAEVAQSPRYKITEKSQAVAFWCDPISGHATLYWYRQILGQGPELLVQFQDESVVDDSQLPKDRFSAERLKGVDSTLKIQPAELGDSAMYLCASSLSPGLERGQPQHFGDGTRLSIL.

This sequence joins TRBV3-1 and TRBJ2-5; 8 nucleotides line up with TRBD1. This CDR3 contains 14 residues. Germline-derived CDR1 and CDR2 are LGHDT and YNNKEL (reference sequence). The ends lost 5 bases at V and 3 bases at J; junction bases unmatched: 5. The CDR3 loop is CASSLGGQEETQYF. Here the CDR3 DNA reads TGTGCCAGCAGCTTAGGGGGACAGGAAGAGACCCAGTACTTC.

This chain joins TRBV15 and TRBJ1-2; 9 bases map to TRBD1. The CDR3 consists of 15 residues. CDR1 LNHNV and CDR2 YYDKDF come from the germline V gene (reference sequence). Trimming took 7 bases from V and 5 from J; bases not matched to a gene: 11. Written as DNA, the CDR3 is TGTGCCACCAACAACAAACCGGGACAGGGATATGGCTACACCTTC. Residues: CATNNKPGQGYGYTF.

Worth noting for this clonotype: This could be a read error, since a much larger clone is one nucleotide away. The gene calls are TRBV12-3 or TRBV12-4 and TRBJ2-7, with 7 bases lining up with TRBD1. The CDR3 extends over 14 amino acids. Losses at the gene ends were 11 bases for V and 0 bases for J; bases not matched to a gene: 10. The CDR3 is CAGGRGGDSYEQYF. CDR3 nucleotides: TGTGCCGGCGGTCGAGGGGGCGACTCCTACGAGCAGTACTTC.

The V gene is TRBV5-5, the J gene TRBJ1-2, with TRBD1 identical over 12 bases. The CDR3 is 14 residues long. After removal of 4 bases from V and 14 bases from J, the junction contained 12 bases not matched to a gene. CDR1 and CDR2 (germline): SGHKS, YYEKEE (reference sequence). DNA of the CDR3: TGTGCCAGCAGCGGGGGGACAGGGGGCGGAACTTTGACCTTC. This gives the protein CASSGGTGGGTLTF.

The DNA of the CDR3 is TGTGCCAGCACTCTAACAGGGGCTTGGGGCACTGAAGCTTTCTTT. Residues: CASTLTGAWGTEAFF. The chain uses TRBV2 and TRBJ1-1, with 7 bases lining up with TRBD1. This CDR3 region has 15 residues. Germline V gene lookup returns CDR1 SNHLY and CDR2 FYNNEI. Losses at the gene ends were 7 bases for V and 4 bases for J; bases not matched to a gene: 12.

V and J are TRBV10-3 and TRBJ2-7; TRBD2 matches 8 bases. The germline gives CDR1 ENHRY, CDR2 SYGVKD. CDR3 length equals 11 residues. The trim removed 10 bases at V and 3 bases at J, leaving 2 bases unmatched. The CDR3 region has the DNA TGTGCCACCGGGACTAGCTACGAGCAGTACTTC. Its translation: CATGTSYEQYF.

This sequence joins TRBV7-9 and TRBJ1-2; 7 bases agree with TRBD1. Germline CDR1 reads SEHNR; CDR2 reads FQNEAQ (reference sequence). The CDR3 consists of 15 residues. V was pared by 1 base and J by 4 bases, with 6 bases of the junction left unmatched. The CDR3 sequence is CASSLVAAGGYGYTF. DNA of the CDR3: TGTGCCAGCAGCTTAGTAGCGGCAGGGGGCTATGGCTACACCTTC.

Ten or more counts support this clonotype. The chain uses TRBV6-2 or TRBV6-3 and TRBJ2-7; D is uncertain. This CDR3 comprises 13 residues. CDR1 and CDR2 (germline): MNHEY, SVGEGT. Trimming shortened V by 6 bases and J by 4 bases, and 13 bases separated the two germline ends. The CDR3 bases are TGTGCCAGCAGCCTATCTATTCTGTACGAGCAGTACTTC. Amino acid sequence: CASSLSILYEQYF.

The V call is TRBV2, the J call TRBJ1-1; the D gene is possibly TRBD1 (5 bases). Trimming removed 3 bases at V and 4 bases at J, with 15 bases between. From germline, CDR1 is SNHLY and CDR2 FYNNEI. This CDR3 comprises 15 residues. CDR3 loop: CASSERGGFGTEAFF. The CDR3 DNA is TGTGCCAGCAGTGAGAGGGGTGGTTTTGGCACTGAAGCTTTCTTT. Filled out from reference TRBV2 and TRBJ1-1, the complete variable domain reads EPEVTQTPSHQVTQMGQEVILRCVPISNHLYFYWYRQILGQKVEFLVSFYNNEISEKSEIFDDQFSVERPDGSNFTLKIRSTKLEDSAMYFCASSERGGFGTEAFFGQGTRLTVV.

The V gene is TRBV19, the J gene TRBJ2-1; 8 bases are shared with TRBD2. V was pared by 5 bases and J by 6 bases, with 12 bases of the junction left unmatched. The CDR3 covers 16 residues. Germline CDR1 LNHDA, CDR2 SQIVND (reference sequence). CDR3: CASSPTPAGAPNEQFF. The CDR3 DNA follows: TGTGCCAGTAGTCCCACCCCAGCGGGAGCCCCCAATGAGCAGTTCTTC. Full variable domain (outside the CDR3, taken from reference TRBV19 and TRBJ2-1): DGGITQSPKYLFRKEGQNVTLSCEQNLNHDAMYWYRQDPGQGLRLIYYSQIVNDFQKGDIAEGYSVSREKKESFPLTVTSAQKNPTAFYLCASSPTPAGAPNEQFFGPGTRLTVL.

This clonotype was detected ten times or more. The chain joins TRBV4-1 to TRBJ1-1; perhaps TRBD1 as D (6 bases). CDR1 is MGHRA, CDR2 YSYEKL, per germline. The V and J ends lost 5 bases and 10 bases respectively, with 14 bases between them. The length of the CDR3 is 12 residues. The CDR3 coding sequence is TGCGCCAGCAGCTCGCTTGCGGGGGCAGCTTTCTTT. Protein product: CASSSLAGAAFF.

This clonotype has only a few counts. The V and J genes are TRBV7-2 and TRBJ1-1, with D maybe TRBD1 (6 bases). Germline lookup yields CDR1 SGHTA and CDR2 FQGNSA. V was cut by 5 bases and J by 3 bases, with 16 bases left in between. The CDR3 consists of 15 residues. CDR3 amino acids: CASSDGGRRDTEAFF. Here the CDR3 DNA reads TGTGCCAGCAGCGACGGGGGGCGTCGGGACACTGAAGCTTTCTTT. The full variable domain, completed using reference TRBV7-2 and TRBJ1-1, is GAGVSQSPSNKVTEKGKDVELRCDPISGHTALYWYRQSLGQGLEFLIYFQGNSAPDKSGLPSDRFSAERTGGSVSTLTIQRTQQEDSAVYLCASSDGGRRDTEAFFGQGTRLTVV.

This chain links TRBV29-1 with TRBJ1-2, with unresolved D. The CDR3 has 13 residues. V was trimmed by 1 base and J by 8 bases, leaving 14 bases between them. Germline V lookup: CDR1 SQVTM, CDR2 ANQGSEA. The CDR3 protein is CSVEVREEGGYTF. The CDR3 region has the DNA TGCAGCGTTGAAGTACGAGAAGAAGGGGGCTACACCTTC.